These 2 T cell receptor beta chains were all obtained from the same sample, sequenced in a study of T cell responses to AZD1222 COVID-19 vaccine. The data were produced by immunoSEQ multiplex PCR, yet TCRdb's version contains in-frame clones alone and is incomplete. The sample has tens of thousands of clones, 80% to 95% seen once; the top ten hold 4.5%. The specimen comprised peripheral blood, sampled on day 0 of MenACWY control vaccination. These receptor sequences come from an adult in good health.

This clone is a singleton in its sample. The chain links TRBV10-3 to TRBJ1-1, with TRBD1 as a possible D gene (5 bases). The CDR3 is 14 residues long. V shed 8 bases and J shed 1 base, with 14 bases lying between them. Germline V gives CDR1 ENHRY, CDR2 SYGVKD. The CDR3 nucleotides read TGTGCCATCGCGGGCGCAGGGAGGAACACTGAAGCTTTCTTT. Protein: CAIAGAGRNTEAFF.

The CDR3: CASSLGQVDSPLHF. The DNA of the CDR3 is TGTGCCAGTAGCCTGGGACAGGTGGATTCACCCCTCCACTTT. The V gene is TRBV19, the J gene TRBJ1-6; 8 bases are shared with TRBD1. Trimming removed 6 bases from V and 8 bases from J; junction bases left unmatched: 6. The CDR3 consists of 14 residues. The germline V gene has CDR1 LNHDA and CDR2 SQIVND (reference sequence).